The subject of this entry is one TCR beta chain. This CDR3 is 12 amino acids long. V lost 11 bases to trimming and J lost 2 bases, with 12 bases between them. Germline V gene data show CDR1 as SEHNR and CDR2 as FQNEAQ (reference sequence). TCR beta chains were sequenced at survey level with immunoSEQ. Data came from immunoSEQ multiplex PCR; TCRdb stores just in-frame clones and leaves some out. The repertoire holds 45,000 to 60,000 clones, over 90% seen once, with around 11% in the top ten. Source material: PBMCs. The chain links TRBV7-9 to TRBJ1-1; no clear D gene. The receptor was derived from a middle-aged man with rheumatoid arthritis. The CDR3 reads CASLDPNTEAFF. Here the CDR3 DNA reads TGTGCCTCCCTCGATCCCAACACTGAAGCTTTCTTT.